Listed here are 2 T cell receptor beta chains from one sample, sequenced in a study of memory CD4+ T cells and cytomegalovirus serostatus. Profiled with immunoSEQ multiplex PCR; TCRdb holds only in-frame clones, not every one. This sample has around 44,000 clones, with around 80% found just once. The sort gate was single viable CD3+CD4+CD8-CD45RO+ cells for memory CD4+ T cells. The sample was memory CD4+ T cells from blood. These receptor sequences come from an adult in good health and CMV-seronegative.

The V call is TRBV5-6, the J call TRBJ2-1; possibly TRBD2 for D (5 bases). This CDR3 contains 12 residues. Trimming removed 4 bases from V and 10 bases from J, with 12 bases in between. The germline V gene has CDR1 SGHDT and CDR2 YYEEEE. CDR3 bases: TGTGCCAGCAGCCCTCCCCGCGGGGAGCAGTTCTTC. It codes for CASSPPRGEQFF.

This clone has only a few counts. V gene TRBV18 combines with J gene TRBJ1-1; D is unresolved. Trimming took off 6 bases at V and 0 bases at J, with 8 bases between the two ends. The V gene's germline CDR1 is KGHSH and CDR2 LQKENI. The CDR3 consists of 13 residues. The CDR3 loop reads CASSAGMNTEAFF. CDR3 DNA sequence: TGTGCCAGCTCGGCGGGTATGAACACTGAAGCTTTCTTT.